This T cell receptor beta chain was retrieved from a study of regulatory T cells in long-lasting Graves disease. Study-level points and caveats: Compared with new cases, persistent Graves' patients showed reduced TCR diversity. Accuracy may have been reduced by the small sample size.

Concerning this clonotype itself: Its antigen is not known.

V dropped 1 base and J dropped 6; count of bases not matched to a gene: 11. CDR1 and CDR2 from the germline V gene are SGHVS and FQNEAQ. The CDR3 contains 18 residues. Time point defined: newly diagnosed GD, antithyroid drugs for less than 3 months. TCR sequences were obtained from RNA taken from PBMCs. Combining iRepertoire HTBI primers with Arm-PCR of CDR3 regions, the authors built TCR beta libraries. Authors' processing steps: Sequenced samples collectively carried 62 TRBV and roughly 15 TRBJ segments. TCRdb itself ran the multiplex PCR reads through MiXCR, one entry per CDR3 protein. The V and J calls come from TCRdb's annotation, not from the publication. The data contain fewer than 350,000 distinct CDR3 sequences, roughly 18% of them singletons.

The material sequenced was peripheral blood mononuclear cells (PBMCs), taken at new diagnosis, from a patient treated with antithyroid drugs. This receptor was taken from a female donor with Graves disease. This chain joins TRBV7-8 and TRBJ2-3, with 12 positions matching TRBD2. The CDR3 bases are TGTGCCAGCAGCTTAGTGGGGGCGCGGACTAGCGGGGAGGATACGCAGTATTTT. Encoded protein: CASSLVGARTSGEDTQYF.